This T cell receptor (beta chain) appears in the sequencing data of a study of CD8+CD57+ T cells in acquired aplastic anemia. Study-level information: Around 11 million reads were obtained on average for healthy donor CD4+ cells.

The template used for profiling TCR beta VDJ and CDR3 was genomic DNA. TCRdb processed the reads anew with MiXCR; each CDR3 protein has one entry. The data contain approximately 50,000 distinct CDR3 sequences, 55% to 75% of them seen just once; the ten biggest clones take up around 36%. The ends lost 10 bases at V and 0 bases at J; junction bases unmatched: 8. This CDR3 is built from 15 residues. Germline assignment: CDR1 ENHRY and CDR2 SYGVKD. The sample comprised sorted CD4+, CD8+, or CD8+CD57+ T cells (not recorded which) from PBMCs. V is TRBV10-3 and J is TRBJ2-7; TRBD2 matches at 11 bases. This clonotype originated in a human donor in good health, serving as a control. CDR3 region: CATGLAGPSSYEQYF. CDR3 DNA sequence: TGTGCCACTGGACTAGCGGGCCCTAGCTCCTACGAGCAGTACTTC.